These 8 T cell receptor beta chains were sequenced from one sample in a study of T cells in Graves' hyperthyroidism and ophthalmopathy. There were TCR beta CDR3 regions amplified from RNA transcripts. The TCR CDR3 first-round RT-PCR relied on the HTBI primer set. Via MiXCR, TCRdb re-called the multiplex PCR reads, giving one row per CDR3 protein. The sample lists 600,000 to 650,000 distinct CDR3 sequences; roughly 20% were seen once. Sequenced: blood. The receptors originated from a man aged 25-45 years with Graves' ophthalmopathy.

The V and J genes are TRBV28 and TRBJ1-3; 9 nucleotides match TRBD1. Trimming at V came to 6 bases and at J to 3 bases, leaving 6 bases not matched to a gene. CDR1 and CDR2 (germline): MDHEN, SYDVKM. The CDR3 covers 15 residues. CDR3 loop: CASSTGGAFGNTIYF. As DNA, the CDR3 is TGTGCCAGCAGCACAGGGGGCGCATTTGGAAACACCATATATTTT.

The chain joins TRBV5-4 to TRBJ1-4, with D unclear. The V gene's germline CDR1 is SGHNT and CDR2 YYREEE (reference sequence). The germline V and J ends were trimmed by 1 base and 0 bases, with 7 bases remaining between them. CDR3 length: 15 amino acids. The CDR3 protein is CASSLKQSTNEKLFF. For the CDR3, the DNA is TGTGCCAGCAGCTTGAAGCAATCAACTAATGAAAAACTGTTTTTT.

Here the CDR3 DNA reads TGCGCCAGCAGCCAAGCGGCCTCTAGCGGGAATAGGAGGGAGACCCAGTACTTC. It codes for CASSQAASSGNRRETQYF. The rearrangement uses TRBV4-3 and TRBJ2-5, with 9 bases identical to TRBD2. Trimming removed 1 base from V and 5 bases from J; junction bases left unmatched: 14. CDR1 is LGHNA and CDR2 is YSLEER in the germline V gene. The CDR3 sequence is 18 residues long.

This clonotype occurred once. The rearrangement links TRBV20-1 to TRBJ2-3, with 8 nucleotides matching TRBD2. Germline-derived CDR1 and CDR2 are DFQATT and SNEGSKA (reference sequence). The CDR3 has 12 residues. As DNA, the CDR3 is TGCAATTCACCCGGGGGGGGTGCTACGCAGTATTTT. Its translation: CNSPGGGATQYF.

V usage is TRBV3-1 and J usage is TRBJ2-4; 11 nucleotides match TRBD1. Germline loops: CDR1 LGHDT, CDR2 YNNKEL (reference sequence). Trimming took 4 bases from V and 11 from J; bases not matched to a gene: 13. The CDR3 totals 16 residues. CDR3 amino acids: CASSPLDRGLPQVQYF. The DNA for the CDR3 is TGTGCCAGCAGCCCCCTGGACAGGGGGCTGCCGCAGGTTCAGTACTTC.

CDR3 DNA sequence: TGTGCCAGCAGCCTGGCCAGTTTGGAGGGACCCGAGACCCAGTACTTC. This encodes CASSLASLEGPETQYF. This chain links TRBV5-4 with TRBJ2-5; tentative D call: TRBD2 (6 bases). This CDR3 region has 16 residues. CDR1 and CDR2 (germline): SGHNT, YYREEE (reference sequence). V shed 4 bases and J shed 5 bases, with 21 bases lying between them. Variable domain in full (rest from reference TRBV5-4 and TRBJ2-5): ETGVTQSPTHLIKTRGQQVTLRCSSQSGHNTVSWYQQALGQGPQFIFQYYREEENGRGNFPPRFSGLQFPNYSSELNVNALELDDSALYLCASSLASLEGPETQYFGPGTRLLVL.

This clonotype came up a few times. The chain links TRBV5-1 to TRBJ1-5; D may be TRBD1 (5 bases). V was pared by 3 bases and J by 12 bases, with 19 bases between. The CDR3 is 14 residues long. CDR1 is SGHRS, CDR2 YFSETQ, per germline. CDR3 residues: CASSSPEGHRFQHF. DNA of the CDR3: TGCGCCAGCAGCTCCCCGGAGGGGCACAGATTCCAGCATTTT.

In this sample, this clonotype turned up a few times. Sequence at one end of the junction differs from germline and may be a read error. The genes are TRBV7-3 and TRBJ2-2; D ambiguous. Germline V CDR1 and CDR2: SGHTA, FQGTGA. CDR3 length: 15 residues. In DNA, the CDR3 is TGTGCCAGCAGCCTAACCGTCTCGGGCACCGGGGAGCTGTTTTTT. Translated: CASSLTVSGTGELFF.